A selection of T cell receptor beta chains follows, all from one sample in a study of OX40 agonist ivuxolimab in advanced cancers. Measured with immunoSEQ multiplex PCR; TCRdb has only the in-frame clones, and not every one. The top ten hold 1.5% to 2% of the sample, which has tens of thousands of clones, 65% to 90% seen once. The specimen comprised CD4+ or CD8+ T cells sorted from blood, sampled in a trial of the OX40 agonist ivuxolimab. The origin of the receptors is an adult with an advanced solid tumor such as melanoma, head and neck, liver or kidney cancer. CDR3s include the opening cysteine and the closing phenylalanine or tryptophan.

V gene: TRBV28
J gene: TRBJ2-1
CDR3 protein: CASISSGRSYNEQFF

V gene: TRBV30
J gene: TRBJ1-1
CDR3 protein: CAWKGVFDGPSTEAFF

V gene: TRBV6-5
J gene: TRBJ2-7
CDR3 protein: CASSLDRENEQYF

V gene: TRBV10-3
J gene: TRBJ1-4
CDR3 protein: CAISDSAGEKLFF

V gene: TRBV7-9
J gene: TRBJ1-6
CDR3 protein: CASSFGTAGSPLHF

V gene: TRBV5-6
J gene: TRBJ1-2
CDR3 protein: CASSPDRTNYGYTF

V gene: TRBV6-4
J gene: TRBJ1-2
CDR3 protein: CASSPSGADGYTF

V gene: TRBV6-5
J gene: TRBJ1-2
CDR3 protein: CASSYSSLDTRDGYTF

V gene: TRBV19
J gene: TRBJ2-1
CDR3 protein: CASTRRDKRFGQFF

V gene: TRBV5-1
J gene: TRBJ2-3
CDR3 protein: CASSLSDPTDTQYF

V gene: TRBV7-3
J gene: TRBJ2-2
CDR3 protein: CASSSRPDRFRDGELFF

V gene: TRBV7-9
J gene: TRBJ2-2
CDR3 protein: CASTPSRRTSGGPSGELFF

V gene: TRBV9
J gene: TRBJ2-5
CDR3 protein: CASSPGGAGGQKTQYF

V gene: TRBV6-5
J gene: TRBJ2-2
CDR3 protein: CASTRTGDTGELFF

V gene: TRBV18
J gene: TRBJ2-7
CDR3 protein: CASSPTGDEQYF

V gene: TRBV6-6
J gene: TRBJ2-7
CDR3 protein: CASSERARSSYEQYF

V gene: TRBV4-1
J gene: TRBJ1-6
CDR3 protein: CASSSRGGDNSPLHF

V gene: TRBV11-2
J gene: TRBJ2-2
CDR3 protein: CASSSGVDTGNTGELFF

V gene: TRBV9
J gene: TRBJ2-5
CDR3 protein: CASSVASGGAGETQYF

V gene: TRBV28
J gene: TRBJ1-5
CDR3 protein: CASMTGNQPQHF

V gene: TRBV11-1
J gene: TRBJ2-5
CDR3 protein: CASSFVTSGGGETQYF

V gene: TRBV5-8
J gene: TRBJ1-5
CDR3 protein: CASSSYRVTSSNQPQHF